This T cell receptor (beta chain) emerged from a study of T cell changes during pregnancy in multiple sclerosis. This clone was seen only once. Some clones are missing from TCRdb's copy, which holds only in-frame ones; the method was immunoSEQ multiplex PCR. This sample has 70,000 to 85,000 clones; roughly nine tenths occur once, and the top ten carry 1.4%. CDR3 size: 15 residues. Germline CDR1 reads SGHNT; CDR2 reads YYREEE (reference sequence). Trimming cost V 4 bases and J 7 bases; bases outside gene matches: 10. Here the sequenced sample was peripheral blood, taken before pregnancy. The clonotype originates from a female donor with multiple sclerosis, enrolled in a pregnancy study. The V call is TRBV5-4, the J call TRBJ2-1; 8 nucleotides match TRBD1. The CDR3 nucleotides read TGTGCCAGCAGCGCACAGGGGGTGAGGGCTAATGAGCAGTTCTTC. It translates to CASSAQGVRANEQFF.